This T cell receptor beta chain was captured in a study of blood T cells in healthy people across ages (dated by TCRdb to the mid-2010s). The study in broad terms: In model experiments, template switching captured roughly one uniquely barcoded TCR beta cDNA molecule for every two T cells. To avoid experimental bias, donors of different ages were spread randomly across the sequencing lanes. Using deep sequencing normalized with unique cDNA molecular identifiers, the study measured how TCR beta repertoire diversity changes with age. The donors were divided into four age groups: young (average around 17 years), middle-aged (approximately 42), aged (approximately 64) and long-lived (roughly 88). Using the same blood draw, the study looked at two additional independent replicas of 1 million unique cDNA reads for two donors, one aged 18 to 29 and the other aged 80 or older.

On the study overall, not on this receptor specifically: The long-lived group showed more naive CD4+ T cells, fewer expanded clones and increased TCR diversity than the aged group, suggesting age selection. Estimates of total diversity from one million sequenced T cells were regarded as lower bounds and underestimates. The CMV infection status of donors was not known, potentially confounding age-related changes in expanded clonotypes. The percentage of naive T cells measured by flow cytometry correlated strongly with observed TCR beta diversity. As age increased, observed TCR beta diversity per million T cells dropped in a roughly linear way, and a significant reduction was already evident by age about 36. Because profiling used bulk unsorted PBMCs, naive and antigen-experienced compartments could not be compared conclusively.

The library came from 5' RACE. Sequencing relied on an Illumina HiSeq 2500. A second roughly 7 to 11 cycle PCR used a sample-barcoded 5' primer and a J-beta primer mix. A unique molecular identifier was introduced onto each TCR beta cDNA molecule by a template-switch 5' adaptor carrying 12 random nucleotides. At least 2.5 million CDR3-containing paired-end reads were obtained from each sample. All of the RNA was converted into first-strand cDNA using the Mint cDNA synthesis kit, with a TRBC-specific oligonucleotide serving as the primer. Following uracil-DNA glycosylase treatment, a first 18-cycle PCR with universal primers M1SS and BC2_uni_R was performed on all cDNA. The authors processed their data as follows. Normalization of each sample was performed by random selection of 1 million high-quality reads, each carrying a distinct molecular identifier. Reads sharing molecular identifiers were discarded rather than binned into consensus sequences. MiTCR, with a Q25 quality threshold and the strictest error-elimination algorithm, was used for CDR3 identification, clonotype clustering and error correction. A nonparametric unseen species model with Euler transformation was used to estimate a lower bound on total TCR beta diversity. The raw public data were reprocessed by TCRdb itself: fastp quality trimming at Q25, MiXCR clonotype calling, in-frame beta chains only. Identical CDR3 protein sequences are pooled into one entry, listed with their most common genes and DNA. TCRdb assigned the V and J calls; the authors' analysis was not used. The sample table holds around 1,100,000 distinct CDR3 sequences, of which around two fifths were seen once. The ten largest clones add up to under 15% of the sample.

Trimming removed 4 bases from V and 6 bases from J, leaving 15 bases between the germline ends. Including cysteine and phenylalanine, the CDR3 has 14 amino acids. CDR3 DNA is the only sequence kept; it has 42 bases, read in frame from the first base. CDR1 and CDR2 are drawn from the germline V gene (reference sequence): LGHDT, YNNKEL. As to this clonotype: Its antigen is unknown. One base away there is no much larger clone; base qualities are not given.

Donors were a few dozen systemically healthy Caucasian individuals from Russia aged roughly 6 to 90 years. Each donor gave ten milliliters of peripheral blood, drawn into EDTA-treated Vacutainer tubes. PBMCs were isolated by Ficoll-Paque density-gradient centrifugation, with at least 6 million obtained per sample. Total RNA, at least 6 micrograms per sample, was extracted from PBMCs with Trizol reagent. Naive CD45RAhigh/CD27high T cell percentages were measured by flow cytometry on a PBMC aliquot from every donor. Recombination joined TRBV3-1 with TRBJ2-5; TRBD1 could be the D gene, as 5 bases match. The sequence was obtained from a man younger than 30 in good health. The sequencing sample was made of blood. The CDR3 protein: CASSPRWGPKTQYF. The DNA sequence is as follows: TGTGCCAGCAGCCCTAGGTGGGGCCCGAAGACCCAGTACTTC.